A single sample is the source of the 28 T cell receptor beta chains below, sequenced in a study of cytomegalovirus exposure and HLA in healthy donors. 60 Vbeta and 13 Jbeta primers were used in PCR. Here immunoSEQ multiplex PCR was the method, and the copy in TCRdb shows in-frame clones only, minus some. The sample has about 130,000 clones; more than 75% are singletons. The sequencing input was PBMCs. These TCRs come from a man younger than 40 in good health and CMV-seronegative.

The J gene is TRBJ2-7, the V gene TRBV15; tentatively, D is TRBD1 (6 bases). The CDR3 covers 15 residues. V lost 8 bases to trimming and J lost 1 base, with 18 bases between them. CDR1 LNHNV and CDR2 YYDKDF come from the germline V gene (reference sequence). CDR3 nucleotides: TGTGCCACCGGAGCTCGGCAGGGGAGTTCCTACGAGCAGTACTTC. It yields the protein CATGARQGSSYEQYF.

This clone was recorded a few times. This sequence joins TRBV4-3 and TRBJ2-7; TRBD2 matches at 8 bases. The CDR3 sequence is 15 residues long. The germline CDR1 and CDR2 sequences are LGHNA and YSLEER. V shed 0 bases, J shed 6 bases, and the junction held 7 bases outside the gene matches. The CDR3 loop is CASSQDEAGALEQYF. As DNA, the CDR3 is TGCGCCAGCAGCCAAGATGAAGCGGGAGCACTCGAGCAGTACTTC.

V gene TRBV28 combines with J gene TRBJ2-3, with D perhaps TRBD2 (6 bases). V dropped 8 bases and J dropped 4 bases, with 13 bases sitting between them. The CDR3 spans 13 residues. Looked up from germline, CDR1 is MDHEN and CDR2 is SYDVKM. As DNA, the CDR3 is TGTGCCAGCCTTGGAGGGCCGGCAGATACGCAGTATTTT. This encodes CASLGGPADTQYF.

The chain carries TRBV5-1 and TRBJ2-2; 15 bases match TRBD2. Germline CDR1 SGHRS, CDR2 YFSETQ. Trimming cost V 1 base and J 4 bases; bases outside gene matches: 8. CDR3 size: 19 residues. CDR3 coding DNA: TGCGCCAGCAGCTTGCATGGACTAGCGGGAGGGCCGGTCACCGGGGAGCTGTTTTTT. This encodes CASSLHGLAGGPVTGELFF.

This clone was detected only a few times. The CDR3 nucleotides are TGTGCCAGCAGTTACGGGGGGATGGTCAATGAGCAGTTCTTC. Protein product: CASSYGGMVNEQFF. The chain employs TRBV6-5 and TRBJ2-1; D may be TRBD2 (6 bases). The CDR3 is 14 residues long. The V gene's germline CDR1 is MNHEY and CDR2 SVGAGI. V shed 2 bases and J shed 6 bases, with 11 bases lying between them.

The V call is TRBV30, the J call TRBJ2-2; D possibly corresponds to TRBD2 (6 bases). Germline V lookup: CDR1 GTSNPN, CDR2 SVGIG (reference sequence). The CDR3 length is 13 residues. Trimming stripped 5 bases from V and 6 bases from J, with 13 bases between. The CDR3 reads CAWSSGQAGELFF. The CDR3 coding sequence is TGTGCCTGGTCCAGCGGGCAGGCCGGGGAGCTGTTTTTT.

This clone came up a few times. DNA of the CDR3: TGTGCCAGCAGTTTATCCCTCAGGAGGGGCAATTCACCCCTCCACTTT. It is translated as CASSLSLRRGNSPLHF. The chain is built from TRBV28 and TRBJ1-6; D perhaps matches TRBD1 (5 bases). The CDR3 is 16 residues long. From germline, CDR1 is MDHEN and CDR2 SYDVKM. Trimming removed 1 base at V and 7 bases at J, with 14 bases between.

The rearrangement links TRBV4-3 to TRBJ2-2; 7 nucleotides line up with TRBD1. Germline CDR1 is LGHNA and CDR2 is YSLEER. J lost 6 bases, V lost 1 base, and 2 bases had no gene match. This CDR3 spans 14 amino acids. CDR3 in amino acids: CASSQVGGPGELFF. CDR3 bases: TGCGCCAGCAGCCAAGTAGGGGGCCCCGGGGAGCTGTTTTTT.

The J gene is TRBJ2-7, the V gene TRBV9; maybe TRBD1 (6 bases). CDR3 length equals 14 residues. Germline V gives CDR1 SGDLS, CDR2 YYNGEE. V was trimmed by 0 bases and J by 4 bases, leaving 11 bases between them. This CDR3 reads CASSVEGGVYEQYF. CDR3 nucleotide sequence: TGTGCCAGCAGCGTAGAAGGGGGAGTTTACGAGCAGTACTTC.

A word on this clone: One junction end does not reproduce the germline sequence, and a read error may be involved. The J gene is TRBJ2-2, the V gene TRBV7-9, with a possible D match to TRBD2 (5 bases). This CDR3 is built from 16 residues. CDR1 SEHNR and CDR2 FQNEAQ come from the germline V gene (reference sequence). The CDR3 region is CSSSIRSTAGGGELFF. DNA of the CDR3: TGTTCCAGCAGCATCAGATCGACGGCGGGTGGCGGGGAGCTGTTTTTT. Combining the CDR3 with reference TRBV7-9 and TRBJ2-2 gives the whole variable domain DTGVSQNPRHKITKRGQNVTFRCDPISEHNRLYWYRQTLGQGPEFLTYFQNEAQLEKSRLLSDRFSAERPKGSFSTLEIQRTEQGDSAMYLCSSSIRSTAGGGELFFGEGSRLTVL.

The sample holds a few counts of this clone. CDR3 nucleotide sequence: TGTGCCAGCAGTGAAGTGGGACAGGGCTACGAGCAGTACTTC. It is translated as CASSEVGQGYEQYF. The rearrangement uses TRBV6-1 and TRBJ2-7; 9 bases are shared with TRBD1. This CDR3 is built from 14 residues. The V gene end was trimmed by 1 base and the J gene end by 3 bases; junction bases not matched to a gene: 1. Germline assignment: CDR1 MNHNS and CDR2 SASEGT.

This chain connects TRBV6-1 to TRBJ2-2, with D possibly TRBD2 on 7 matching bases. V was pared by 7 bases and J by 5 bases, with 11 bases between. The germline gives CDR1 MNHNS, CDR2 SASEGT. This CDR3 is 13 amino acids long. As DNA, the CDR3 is TGTGCCAGCATAGGGGGAGGGACCGGGGAGCTGTTTTTT. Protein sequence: CASIGGGTGELFF.

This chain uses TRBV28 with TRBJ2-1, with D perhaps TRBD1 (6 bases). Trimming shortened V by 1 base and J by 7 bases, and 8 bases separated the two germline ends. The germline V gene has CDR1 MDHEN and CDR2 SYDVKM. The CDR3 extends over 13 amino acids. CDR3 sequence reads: CASSLLGGNEQFF. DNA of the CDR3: TGTGCCAGCAGTTTATTAGGGGGAAATGAGCAGTTCTTC.

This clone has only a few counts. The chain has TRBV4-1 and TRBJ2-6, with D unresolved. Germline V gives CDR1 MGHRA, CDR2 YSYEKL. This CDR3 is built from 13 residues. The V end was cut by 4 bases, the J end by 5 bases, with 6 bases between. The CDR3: CASSRDWANVLTF. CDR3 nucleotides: TGCGCCAGCAGCCGCGATTGGGCCAACGTCCTGACTTTC.

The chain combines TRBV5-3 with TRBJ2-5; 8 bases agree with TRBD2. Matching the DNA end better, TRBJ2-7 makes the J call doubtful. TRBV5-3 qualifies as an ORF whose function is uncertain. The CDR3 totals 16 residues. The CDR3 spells CARSLVPGLEAYEQYF. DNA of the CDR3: TGTGCCAGAAGCCTTGTTCCGGGACTAGAGGCGTACGAGCAGTACTTC.

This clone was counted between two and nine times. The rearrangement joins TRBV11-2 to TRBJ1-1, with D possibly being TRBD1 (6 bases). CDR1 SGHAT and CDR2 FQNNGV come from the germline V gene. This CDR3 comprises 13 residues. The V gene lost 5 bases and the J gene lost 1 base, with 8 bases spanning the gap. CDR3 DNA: TGTGCCAGCAGCCGGGGGGCGAACACTGAAGCTTTCTTT. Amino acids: CASSRGANTEAFF. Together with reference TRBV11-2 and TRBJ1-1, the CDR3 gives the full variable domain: EAGVAQSPRYKIIEKRQSVAFWCNPISGHATLYWYQQILGQGPKLLIQFQNNGVVDDSQLPKDRFSAERLKGVDSTLKIQPAKLEDSAVYLCASSRGANTEAFFGQGTRLTVV.

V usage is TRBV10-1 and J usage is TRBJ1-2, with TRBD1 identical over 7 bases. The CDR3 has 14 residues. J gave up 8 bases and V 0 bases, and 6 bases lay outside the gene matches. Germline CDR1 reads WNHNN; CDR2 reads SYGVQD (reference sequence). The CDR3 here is CASSESTTGVGYTF. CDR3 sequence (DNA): TGCGCCAGCAGTGAGTCGACTACAGGGGTCGGCTACACCTTC.

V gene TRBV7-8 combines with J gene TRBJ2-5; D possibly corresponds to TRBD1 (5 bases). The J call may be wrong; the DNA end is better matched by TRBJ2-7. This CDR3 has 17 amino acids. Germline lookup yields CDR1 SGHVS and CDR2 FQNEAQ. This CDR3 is CASSPQSGLSFLYEQYF. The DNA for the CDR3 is TGTGCCAGCAGCCCTCAATCAGGGCTGAGTTTTCTGTACGAGCAGTACTTC.

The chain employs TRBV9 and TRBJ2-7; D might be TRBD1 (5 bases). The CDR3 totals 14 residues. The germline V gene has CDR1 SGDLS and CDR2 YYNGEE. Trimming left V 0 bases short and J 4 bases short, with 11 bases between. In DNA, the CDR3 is TGTGCCAGCAGCGTAGAAGACAGTTCTTACGAGCAGTACTTC. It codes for CASSVEDSSYEQYF.

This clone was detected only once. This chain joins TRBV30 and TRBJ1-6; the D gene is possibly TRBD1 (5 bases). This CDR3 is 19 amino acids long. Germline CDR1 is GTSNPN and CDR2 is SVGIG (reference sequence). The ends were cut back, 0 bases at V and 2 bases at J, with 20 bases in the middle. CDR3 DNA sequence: TGTGCCTGGAGTGTACGGGGTTGGGGGGAAGTCCCCTATAATTCACCCCTCCACTTT. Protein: CAWSVRGWGEVPYNSPLHF.

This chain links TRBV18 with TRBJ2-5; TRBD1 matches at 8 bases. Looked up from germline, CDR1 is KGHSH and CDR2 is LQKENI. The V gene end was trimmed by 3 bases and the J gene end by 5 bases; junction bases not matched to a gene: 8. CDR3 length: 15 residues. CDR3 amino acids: CASSPSQGAQETQYF. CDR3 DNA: TGTGCCAGCTCACCGTCTCAGGGGGCTCAGGAGACCCAGTACTTC.

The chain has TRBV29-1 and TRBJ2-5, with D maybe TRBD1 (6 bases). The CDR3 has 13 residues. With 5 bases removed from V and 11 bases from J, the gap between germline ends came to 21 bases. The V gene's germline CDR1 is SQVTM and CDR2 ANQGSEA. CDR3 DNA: TGCAGCGTTTCACAGGGCCCGGAGGAAGAGCAGTACTTC. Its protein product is CSVSQGPEEEQYF.

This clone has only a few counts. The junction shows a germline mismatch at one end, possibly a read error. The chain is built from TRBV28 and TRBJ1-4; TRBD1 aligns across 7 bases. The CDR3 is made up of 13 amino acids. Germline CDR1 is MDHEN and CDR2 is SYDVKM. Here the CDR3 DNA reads TGTGCCAGCCGTTCTTCCGAACCGACAGGGCTGCTTTTT. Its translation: CASRSSEPTGLLF. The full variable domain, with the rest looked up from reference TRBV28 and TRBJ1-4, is DVKVTQSSRYLVKRTGEKVFLECVQDMDHENMFWYRQDPGLGLRLIYFSYDVKMKEKGDIPEGYSVSREKKERFSLILESASTNQTSMYLCASRSSEPTGLLFGSGTQLSVL.

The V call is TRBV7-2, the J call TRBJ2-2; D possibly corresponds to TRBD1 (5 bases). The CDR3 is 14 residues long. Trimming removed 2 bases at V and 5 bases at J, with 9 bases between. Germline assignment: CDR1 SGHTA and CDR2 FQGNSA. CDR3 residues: CASSLHRQTGELFF. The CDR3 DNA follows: TGTGCCAGCAGCTTACACCGACAGACCGGGGAGCTGTTTTTT. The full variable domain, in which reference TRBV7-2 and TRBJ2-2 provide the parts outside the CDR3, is GAGVSQSPSNKVTEKGKDVELRCDPISGHTALYWYRQSLGQGLEFLIYFQGNSAPDKSGLPSDRFSAERTGGSVSTLTIQRTQQEDSAVYLCASSLHRQTGELFFGEGSRLTVL.

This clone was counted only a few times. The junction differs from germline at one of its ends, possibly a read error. The CDR3 DNA follows: TGCAGCGTTGAAGGGTTCTTAAGGACAGGGTCGGGAAAAACTGTTTTT. This gives the protein CSVEGFLRTGSGKTVF. The genes are TRBV29-1 and TRBJ1-4; TRBD1 matches at 8 bases. Germline V gene data show CDR1 as SQVTM and CDR2 as ANQGSEA. CDR3 length: 16 residues. Full variable domain (rest looked up from reference TRBV29-1 and TRBJ1-4): SAVISQKPSRDICQRGTSLTIQCQVDSQVTMMFWYRQQPGQSLTLIATANQGSEATYESGFVIDKFPISRPNLTFSTLTVSNMSPEDSSIYLCSVEGFLRTGSGKTVFGSGTQLSVL.

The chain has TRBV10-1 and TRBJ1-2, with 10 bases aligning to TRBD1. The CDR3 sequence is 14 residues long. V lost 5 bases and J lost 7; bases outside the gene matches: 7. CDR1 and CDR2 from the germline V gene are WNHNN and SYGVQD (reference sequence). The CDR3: CASSWDRGNGGYTF. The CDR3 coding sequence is TGCGCCAGCAGTTGGGACAGGGGCAATGGTGGCTACACCTTC.

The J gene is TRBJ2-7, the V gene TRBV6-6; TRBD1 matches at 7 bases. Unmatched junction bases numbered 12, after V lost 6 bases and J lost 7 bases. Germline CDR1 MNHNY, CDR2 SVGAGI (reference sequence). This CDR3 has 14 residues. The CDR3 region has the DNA TGTGCCAGCAGGTACCGGGACAGTCCCTTAGAGCAGTACTTC. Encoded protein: CASRYRDSPLEQYF.

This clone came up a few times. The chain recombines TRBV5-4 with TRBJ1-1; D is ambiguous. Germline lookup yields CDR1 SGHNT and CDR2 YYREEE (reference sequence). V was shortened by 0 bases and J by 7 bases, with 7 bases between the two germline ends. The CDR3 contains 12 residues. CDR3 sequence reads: CASSLESGEAFF. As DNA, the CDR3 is TGTGCCAGCAGCTTGGAATCGGGTGAAGCTTTCTTT.